This TCR beta chain was observed in a study of blood T cell repertoires in COVID-19. Study context: Acute and convalescent COVID-19 samples came from the United States, Italy and Spain. Sources were T cells, B-cell-depleted T cells, or PBMCs; the material itself was cDNA or gDNA.

V shed 0 bases and J 12 bases; nucleotides not matched to a gene: 14. CDR1 and CDR2 from the germline V gene are GTSNPN and SVGIG (reference sequence). CDR3 length equals 15 residues. Study processing details: Nucleated cell number was recorded as an estimate derived from reference gene primer amplification. Generated by immunoSEQ multiplex PCR, the TCRdb table keeps only in-frame clones and is missing some. From that table come the V and J calls and clone size; the DNA was used to work out D and trimming. The profile shows about 120,000 clones, 77% of them singletons. The sequence was collected from a human donor in a cohort sampled during active COVID-19. Sequenced sample: peripheral blood. The chain combines TRBV30 with TRBJ2-7; 10 bases agree with TRBD2. The CDR3 region has the DNA TGTGCCTGGAGTGTACCCGGTAGCGGGAGGTCTGGGGGGTACTTC. Its translation: CAWSVPGSGRSGGYF.